The subject of this entry is one T cell receptor (beta chain). Its antigen is unknown. CDR3 length: 15 residues. The germline CDR1 and CDR2 sequences are MGHDK and SYGVNS. J was trimmed by 5 bases and V by 8 bases; bases with no gene match: 12. This sample was included in a study of T cell clones after liver transplantation. Looking at the study overall: Post-transplant blood was tracked for graft-donor-reactive T cell clones identified in a pre-transplant mixed lymphocyte reaction. Patients counted as tolerant after at least one year off all immunosuppression, enzymes not exceeding twice normal.

Study-wide points: In a couple of subjects, few donor cells limited the measurable donor-reactive repertoire.

Assay: immunoSEQ multiplex PCR; the TCRdb copy retains only in-frame clones and omits some. Seen here are some 9,500 clones, about 72% observed once, and the top ten hold 22%. The receptor comes from a human patient who received a liver transplant. Some T cells may originate from the graft donor. V gene TRBV25-1 combines with J gene TRBJ2-1; 7 nucleotides align to TRBD1. The specimen was CD8+ T cells from blood, collected at the roughly 15-month timepoint. CDR3 sequence (DNA): TGTGCCAGCCATCCAACAGGGGTTTGGGACAATGAGCAGTTCTTC. Translation gives CASHPTGVWDNEQFF.